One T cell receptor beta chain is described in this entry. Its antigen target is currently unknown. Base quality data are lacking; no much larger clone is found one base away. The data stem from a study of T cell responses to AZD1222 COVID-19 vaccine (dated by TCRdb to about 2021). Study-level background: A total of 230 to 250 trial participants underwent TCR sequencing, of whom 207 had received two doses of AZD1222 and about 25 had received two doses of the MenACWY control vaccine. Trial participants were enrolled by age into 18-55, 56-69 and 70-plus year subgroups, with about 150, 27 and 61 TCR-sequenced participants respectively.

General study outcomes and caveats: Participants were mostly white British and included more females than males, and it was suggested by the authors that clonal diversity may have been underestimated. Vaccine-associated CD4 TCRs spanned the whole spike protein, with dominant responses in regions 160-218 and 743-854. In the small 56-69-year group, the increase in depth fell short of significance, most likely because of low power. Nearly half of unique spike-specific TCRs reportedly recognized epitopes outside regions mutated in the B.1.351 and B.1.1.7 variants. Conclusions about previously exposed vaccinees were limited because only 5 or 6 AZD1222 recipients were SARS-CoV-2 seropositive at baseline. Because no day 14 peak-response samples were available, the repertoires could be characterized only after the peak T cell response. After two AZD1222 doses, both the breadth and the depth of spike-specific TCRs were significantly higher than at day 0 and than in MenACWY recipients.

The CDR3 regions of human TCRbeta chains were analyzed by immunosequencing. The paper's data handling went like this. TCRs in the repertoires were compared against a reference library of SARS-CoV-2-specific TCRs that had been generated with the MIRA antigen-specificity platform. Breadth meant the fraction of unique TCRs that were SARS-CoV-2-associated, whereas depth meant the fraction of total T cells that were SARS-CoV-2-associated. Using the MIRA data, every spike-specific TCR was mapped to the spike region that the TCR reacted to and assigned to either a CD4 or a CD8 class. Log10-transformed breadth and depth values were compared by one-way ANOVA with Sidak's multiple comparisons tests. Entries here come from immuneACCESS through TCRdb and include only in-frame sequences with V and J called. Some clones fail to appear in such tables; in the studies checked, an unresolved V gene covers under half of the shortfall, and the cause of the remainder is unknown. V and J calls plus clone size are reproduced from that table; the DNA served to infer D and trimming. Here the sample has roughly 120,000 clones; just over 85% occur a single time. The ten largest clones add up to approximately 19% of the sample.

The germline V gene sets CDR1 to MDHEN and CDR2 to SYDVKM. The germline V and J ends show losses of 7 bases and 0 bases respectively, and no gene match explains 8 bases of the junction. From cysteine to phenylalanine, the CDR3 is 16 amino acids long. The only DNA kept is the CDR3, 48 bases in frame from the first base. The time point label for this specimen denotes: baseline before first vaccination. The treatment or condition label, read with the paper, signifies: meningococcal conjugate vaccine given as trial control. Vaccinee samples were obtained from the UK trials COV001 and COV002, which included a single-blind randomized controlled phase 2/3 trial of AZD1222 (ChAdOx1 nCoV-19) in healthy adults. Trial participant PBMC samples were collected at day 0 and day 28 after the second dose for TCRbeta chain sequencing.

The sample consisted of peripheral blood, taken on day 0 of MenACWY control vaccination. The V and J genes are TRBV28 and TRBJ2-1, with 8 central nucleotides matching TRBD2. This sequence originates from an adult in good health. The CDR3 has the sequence CASNSEAGDSYNEQFF. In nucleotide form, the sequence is TGTGCCAGCAATTCCGAAGCGGGAGACTCCTACAATGAGCAGTTCTTC.